The entry below describes one T cell receptor (beta chain). Its antigen is unknown. The CDR3 starts with the cysteine, ends with the phenylalanine, and has 12 residues. No DNA accompanies this entry. Sequences MNHEY (CDR1) and SVGAGI (CDR2) are obtained from the germline V gene. This sample was taken from a study of CXCR3-negative and CXCR3-positive naive CD8 T cells (dated by TCRdb to about 2019). Describing the broader study: In total, about 135 million TRB reads were obtained, corresponding to roughly 1.5 +/- 0.3 million reads per library. The diversity and physicochemical repertoire analyses included some 11 donors pooled from two independent experiments. For the TRBV-TRBJ cluster analysis, the naive subsets came from 5 or 6 donors, while the memory cells came from 3 donors. General findings and caveats noted by the study authors: TRB CDR3s from CXCR3-positive naive cells showed higher hydrophobicity (lower Kidera factor 4), lower energy, and higher strength and volume indices than CXCR3-negative naive cells. Similar TRBV-TRBJ usage was shown by naive CXCR3-negative and CXCR3-positive cells from the same donor, whereas distinct patterns were shown by memory cells. Repertoire diversity was comparably high in both naive subsets but much lower in memory CD8+ T cells. Because surface CD5, which is linked to self-reactivity in mice, was comparable between the naive subsets, TCR interaction strength was also inferred from the physicochemical properties of TRB CDR3s. Freshly isolated PBMCs were used for most assays because CXCR3 expression went down partially after cryopreservation.

Sequencer: NextSeq 550. The Human TCR Profiling Kit (MiLaboratory) was used to make UMI-labeled 5' RACE TRB cDNA libraries. The full amount of extracted RNA was used for cDNA synthesis, and the full amount of resulting cDNA was used for PCR amplification. The libraries were made side by side, with each library going through the same number of PCR cycles. The published analysis was carried out like this. With a minimum of two reads required per UMI, MIGEC and MiXCR pulled out about 53,000 +/- 10,000 unique UMI-labeled TRB cDNA molecules from each library. On average, each library contained approximately 40,000 +/- 10,000 functional in-frame TRB CDR3 nucleotide clonotypes without stop codons. Diversity metrics, including normalized Shannon-Wiener and Chao1, were computed in VDJtools after downsampling to 5000 UMI-labeled TRB molecules per sample. VDJtools computed clonotype-size-weighted physicochemical properties of the central five CDR3 residues: interaction energy, strength, volume and Kidera factor 4. TCRdb reprocessed the raw reads; every CDR3 protein sequence is a single record, and DNA is not supplied. The V and J calls were determined by TCRdb, not by the authors. The sample table records around 96,000 distinct CDR3 sequences. Around 1.7% of the sample is in the top ten clones.

For each CD8+ T cell subset, flow sorting was done in triplicate, and about 300,000 cells per subset went directly into RLT lysis buffer. Naive CD8+ T cells were defined stringently as CD45RO-CCR7+CD27+CD95- to exclude memory contaminants. Standard density gradient centrifugation was used to isolate peripheral blood mononuclear cells from buffy coats. A FACSAria III was used to flow-sort naive CD8+ T cells into CXCR3-negative and CXCR3-positive populations. Total RNA was extracted from sorted cells using an RNeasy Mini Kit. The chain is encoded by TRBV6-5 joined to TRBJ2-1; without DNA, the TCRdb call of TRBD2 cannot be checked. The receptor comes from a human donor in good health. Some clones in this sample may be carry-over from other donors' samples. The specimen sequenced was naive CXCR3- CD8+ T cells from blood. The sample's cell subset or site label, decoded: CD45RO-CCR7+CD27+CD95- naive CD8+ T cells lacking CXCR3 (TNR3-). The CDR3 amino acid sequence is: CASSRLAGEQFF.